Following are 10 T cell receptor beta chains from one sample sequenced in a study of T cell responses to AZD1222 COVID-19 vaccine. Only in-frame clones appear in the TCRdb table, and some are missing; sequencing was by immunoSEQ multiplex PCR. The sample has some 130,000 clones; 70% to 90% are singletons. The sequences come from peripheral blood, collected 28 days after the second AZD1222 dose. The origin of the receptors is an adult who received the AZD1222 COVID-19 vaccine.

The rearrangement joins TRBV6-5 to TRBJ1-2, with D uncertain. V was pared by 7 bases and J by 12 bases, with 21 bases between. CDR3 length: 13 residues. CDR1 MNHEY and CDR2 SVGAGI come from the germline V gene. Here the CDR3 reads CASKNPSGSTDTF. CDR3 bases: TGTGCCAGCAAGAACCCCTCCGGGTCTACGGACACCTTC.

This clone was picked up one time. The J gene is TRBJ1-1, the V gene TRBV7-2, with 7 bases aligning to TRBD1. The germline V gene has CDR1 SGHTA and CDR2 FQGNSA. CDR3 length: 15 residues. The ends lost 5 bases at V and 0 bases at J; junction bases unmatched: 6. The CDR3 region has the DNA TGTGCCAGCAGCAGCGACAGGGATTTGAACACTGAAGCTTTCTTT. It yields the protein CASSSDRDLNTEAFF.

V usage is TRBV27 and J usage is TRBJ2-2; 10 bases align to TRBD2. This CDR3 has 16 residues. Trimming cost V 8 bases and J 5 bases; bases outside gene matches: 11. Per the germline V gene, CDR1 is MNHEY and CDR2 is SMNVEV (reference sequence). CDR3 DNA: TGTGCCAGCGCTACTCCGGGACTAGCGACGACCGGGGAGCTGTTTTTT. Translation: CASATPGLATTGELFF.

This clone was seen a handful of times. J is TRBJ1-6 and V is TRBV6-2 or TRBV6-3; no firm D call. CDR3 length: 14 residues. Germline CDR1 is MNHEY and CDR2 is SVGEGT. Trimming pared 2 bases from V and 5 bases from J, leaving 7 bases between. CDR3 protein: CASSYGRNNSPLHF. In nucleotides, the CDR3 is TGTGCCAGCAGTTACGGGAGGAATAATTCACCCCTCCACTTT.

The chain is built from TRBV7-6 and TRBJ1-2, with D unresolved. Germline V lookup: CDR1 SGHVS, CDR2 FNYEAQ. The germline V and J ends were trimmed by 0 bases and 0 bases, with 8 bases remaining between them. The CDR3 runs 15 residues. For the CDR3, the DNA is TGTGCCAGCAGCTTAGCACCGGAAGCTAACTATGGCTACACCTTC. Protein sequence: CASSLAPEANYGYTF. Filled out from reference TRBV7-6 and TRBJ1-2, the complete variable domain reads GAGVSQSPRYKVTKRGQDVALRCDPISGHVSLYWYRQALGQGPEFLTYFNYEAQQDKSGLPNDRFSAERPEGSISTLTIQRTEQRDSAMYRCASSLAPEANYGYTFGSGTRLTVV.

The gene calls are TRBV24-1 and TRBJ2-1; 11 nucleotides align to TRBD2. The germline gives CDR1 KGHDR, CDR2 SFDVKD. The CDR3 spans 16 residues. J gave up 7 bases and V 3 bases, and 7 bases lay outside the gene matches. DNA of the CDR3: TGTGCCACCAGTGATCAAAAAACTAGCGGGAGTAATGAGCAGTTCTTC. This encodes CATSDQKTSGSNEQFF.

V and J are TRBV18 and TRBJ2-3, with 8 bases aligning to TRBD2. Trimming cost V 3 bases and J 6 bases; bases outside gene matches: 5. CDR3 length: 14 amino acids. Looked up from germline, CDR1 is KGHSH and CDR2 is LQKENI. The CDR3 region is CASSPVGGADTQYF. Written as DNA, the CDR3 is TGTGCCAGCTCACCCGTCGGGGGGGCCGATACGCAGTATTTT.

This clone appeared once. The V call is TRBV5-1, the J call TRBJ1-2; no reliable D call. V was shortened by 4 bases and J by 3 bases, with 16 bases between the two germline ends. The CDR3 runs to 15 residues. CDR1 and CDR2 from the germline V gene are SGHRS and YFSETQ. Here the CDR3 reads CASSLRTVEDYGYTF. DNA for the CDR3: TGCGCCAGCAGCCTCCGGACGGTGGAGGACTATGGCTACACCTTC.

The chain combines TRBV19 with TRBJ2-7, with D maybe TRBD2 (7 bases). The CDR3 length is 15 residues. The V end was cut by 1 base, the J end by 2 bases, with 12 bases between. The germline CDR1 and CDR2 sequences are LNHDA and SQIVND (reference sequence). CDR3 in DNA: TGTGCCAGTAGTATAGTGGGAGGGGGAACCTACGAGCAGTACTTC. Translated: CASSIVGGGTYEQYF.

The chain carries TRBV28 and TRBJ1-3; no reliable D call. CDR3 length: 15 residues. Germline CDR1 and CDR2: MDHEN and SYDVKM. Trimming stripped 8 bases from V and 3 bases from J, with 17 bases between. For the CDR3, the DNA is TGTGCCAGCTATACCGGCAGAAACTATGGAAACACCATATATTTT. It yields the protein CASYTGRNYGNTIYF.